Listed below are T cell receptor beta chains from one sample, sequenced in a study of T-cell reconstitution after alpha-beta-depleted transplantation in children. TCRdb re-derived calls from the PCR reads in MiXCR, one entry per CDR3 protein. The sample consists of hundreds of thousands of distinct CDR3 sequences, 8% to 10% of them appearing once. This specimen consisted of PBMCs from the stem cell graft donor, obtained from the stem cell graft. Source of these receptors: a human donor who donated a stem cell graft to a child with acute lymphoblastic leukemia. Both conserved end residues are trimmed from each CDR3. D genes are given only for firm matches.

NA,13,TRBJ2-7,TRBV12-3/TRBV12-4,ASSYGGRRSYEQY
TRBD1,14,TRBJ2-7,TRBV10-3,AISVKEDRVVDEQY
NA,12,TRBJ1-4,TRBV5-1,ASSQTPTNEKLF
TRBD1,11,TRBJ2-1,TRBV5-6,ASSSDRGGEQF
TRBD1,17,TRBJ1-4,TRBV20-1,SARDPFNRGGGDNEKLF
NA,12,TRBJ2-3,TRBV7-2,ASSLGKSTDTQY
TRBD1,12,TRBJ1-2,TRBV7-2,ASSFRTGGNGYT
TRBD2,15,TRBJ2-7,TRBV6-2/TRBV6-3,ASSSPGTSGALVEQY
NA,11,TRBJ2-7,TRBV2,ARKRWGPYEQY
NA,12,TRBJ1-1,TRBV20-1,SARGSSRNTEAF
NA,10,TRBJ2-3,TRBV20-1,SADKLADTQY
NA,13,TRBJ1-6,TRBV3-1,ASSQDTRGYSPLH
NA,12,TRBJ2-7,TRBV27,ASSFGPVSYEQY
NA,14,TRBJ1-5,TRBV27,ASSPREKYSNQPQH
NA,12,TRBJ1-2,TRBV10-3,AISAGVSNYGYT
NA,15,TRBJ1-2,TRBV5-1,ASSPEGGSLTFYGYT
NA,14,TRBJ1-4,TRBV14,ASSQDSSGRIEKLF
NA,10,TRBJ2-1,TRBV10-3,AISENYNEQF
NA,12,TRBJ2-7,TRBV7-9,ASSPAGTSSEQY
NA,13,TRBJ2-5,TRBV4-3,ASSQTYQGPETQY
NA,13,TRBJ2-1,TRBV20-1,SATDVGSSYNEQF
TRBD2,16,TRBJ2-1,TRBV20-1,SARDKLAGDLFYNEQF
TRBD1,13,TRBJ2-7,TRBV5-1,ASSHRDRGYHEQY
TRBD1,10,TRBJ1-2,TRBV7-9,ASRGQGEGYT
NA,10,TRBJ1-1,TRBV14,ASSPRDGGAF
NA,11,TRBJ1-1,TRBV3-1,ASSQESVTEAF
NA,12,TRBJ2-7,TRBV10-3,ASGVKDYAGEQY
NA,11,TRBJ1-1,TRBV11-2,ASSLQADTEAF
TRBD2,15,TRBJ2-3,TRBV11-2,ASSLEVLAGSTDTQY
NA,14,TRBJ2-1,TRBV7-2,ASSLASGGAYNEQF
NA,10,TRBJ1-2,TRBV30,AWSAGDYGYT
TRBD1,12,TRBJ2-7,TRBV30,AWTATGTAYEQY
NA,9,TRBJ1-1,TRBV29-1,SVRPQMVSF
NA,10,TRBJ1-2,TRBV5-5,ASSLGPHGYT
NA,12,TRBJ2-3,TRBV10-3,ATGGVGDTDTQY
NA,14,TRBJ1-5,TRBV3-1,ASSQGGTGEGQPQH
TRBD1,15,TRBJ2-6,TRBV19,ASNRGQGRSGANVLT
TRBD1,13,TRBJ1-4,TRBV19,ASSDPGQGYEKLF
TRBD1,14,TRBJ2-7,TRBV27,ASSLRRGSNMGEQY
TRBD1,11,TRBJ1-2,TRBV20-1,SAPRTGNYGYT
TRBD1,13,TRBJ2-2,TRBV10-3,AIRGAQGAGGELF
TRBD2,14,TRBJ2-5,TRBV2,ASSGPSGGAQETQY